Sequencing of this TCR beta chain was carried out in a study of spatial heterogeneity in lung cancer. Overall study: For tumor regions, TCR transcript counts showed a strong correlation with a T cell module score derived from matched bulk RNA-seq.

Every cDNA TCR molecule received its own unique molecular identifier. Via MiXCR, TCRdb re-called the 5' RACE reads, giving one row per CDR3 protein. Of 9,000 to 10,000 distinct CDR3 sequences in the sample, around 15% are singletons; the top ten hold 13% to 15%. Time point here: sample taken at primary tumor resection. Extraction of whole RNA from tumor, nontumor lung or frozen PBMC preceded unsorted sequencing. Study-wide results and caveats: There was tracking of ubiquitous and regional nonsynonymous mutations by the respective counts of ubiquitous and regional expanded TCRs. The study found that expanded intratumoral alpha and beta TCR counts tracked tumor mutation counts.

From germline, CDR1 is LGHNA and CDR2 YNFKEQ. The CDR3 contains 12 residues. Germline trimming cut 4 bases from V and 3 bases from J; bases unmatched to any gene: 0. This clonotype was detected many times. The antigen is undetermined. The sequencing here drew on lung tumor tissue, taken at surgery. The TCR sequence derives from a male donor with early-stage non-small cell lung cancer. The chain carries TRBV4-2 and TRBJ2-7; 7 positions match TRBD2. CDR3: CASSLAGYEQYF. CDR3 nucleotides: TGTGCCAGCAGCCTAGCGGGCTACGAGCAGTACTTC.